This T cell receptor (beta chain) emerged from a study of T cells in Graves' hyperthyroidism and ophthalmopathy. This clonotype has ten or more counts. Authors of the study amplified TCR beta CDR3 regions from RNA transcripts. First-round RT-PCR of the TCR CDR3 relied on the HTBI primer set. MiXCR was run by TCRdb on the multiplex PCR reads, yielding one entry per CDR3 protein. Among hundreds of thousands of distinct CDR3 sequences listed, roughly 17% were seen once. Germline assignment: CDR1 MNHNS and CDR2 SASEGT. The CDR3 extends over 14 amino acids. V shed 3 bases and J shed 4 bases, with 11 bases lying between them.

The rearrangement links TRBV6-1 to TRBJ2-3; D ambiguous. This TCR was recovered from a young woman with Graves' ophthalmopathy. What was sequenced was blood. In DNA, the CDR3 is TGTGCCAGCAGTGATCATCCCACCTCAGATACGCAGTATTTT. This gives the protein CASSDHPTSDTQYF.